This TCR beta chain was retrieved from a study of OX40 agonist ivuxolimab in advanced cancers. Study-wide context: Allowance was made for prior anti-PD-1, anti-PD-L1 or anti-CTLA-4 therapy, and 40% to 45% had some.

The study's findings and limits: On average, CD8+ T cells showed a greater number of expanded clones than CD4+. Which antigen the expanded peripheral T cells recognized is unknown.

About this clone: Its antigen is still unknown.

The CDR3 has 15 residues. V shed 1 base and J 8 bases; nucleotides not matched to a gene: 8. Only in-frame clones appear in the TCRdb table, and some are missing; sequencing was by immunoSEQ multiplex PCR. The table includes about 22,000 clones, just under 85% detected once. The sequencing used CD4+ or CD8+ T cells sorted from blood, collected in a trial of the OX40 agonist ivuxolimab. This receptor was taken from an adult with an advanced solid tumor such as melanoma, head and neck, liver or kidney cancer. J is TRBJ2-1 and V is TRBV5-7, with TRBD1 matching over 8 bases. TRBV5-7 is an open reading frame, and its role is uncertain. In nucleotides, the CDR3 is TGTGCCAGCAGCTTGTTGGACAGGGCGTGGGATGAGCAGTTCTTC. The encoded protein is CASSLLDRAWDEQFF.